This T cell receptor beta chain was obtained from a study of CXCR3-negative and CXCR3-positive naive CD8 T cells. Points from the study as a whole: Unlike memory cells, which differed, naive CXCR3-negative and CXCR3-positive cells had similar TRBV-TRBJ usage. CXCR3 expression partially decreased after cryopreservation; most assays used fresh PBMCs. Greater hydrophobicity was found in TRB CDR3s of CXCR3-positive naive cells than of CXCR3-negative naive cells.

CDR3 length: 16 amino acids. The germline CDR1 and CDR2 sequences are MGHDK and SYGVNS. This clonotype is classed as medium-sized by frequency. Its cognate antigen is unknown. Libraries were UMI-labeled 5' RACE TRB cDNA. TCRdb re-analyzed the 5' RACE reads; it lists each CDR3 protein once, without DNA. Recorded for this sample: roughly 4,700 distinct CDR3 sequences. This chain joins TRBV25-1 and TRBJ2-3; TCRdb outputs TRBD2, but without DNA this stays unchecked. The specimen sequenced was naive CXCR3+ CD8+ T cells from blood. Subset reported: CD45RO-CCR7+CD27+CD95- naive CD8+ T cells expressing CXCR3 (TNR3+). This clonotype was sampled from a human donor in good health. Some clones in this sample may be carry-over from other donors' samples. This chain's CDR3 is CASSEGTSGILDTQYF.